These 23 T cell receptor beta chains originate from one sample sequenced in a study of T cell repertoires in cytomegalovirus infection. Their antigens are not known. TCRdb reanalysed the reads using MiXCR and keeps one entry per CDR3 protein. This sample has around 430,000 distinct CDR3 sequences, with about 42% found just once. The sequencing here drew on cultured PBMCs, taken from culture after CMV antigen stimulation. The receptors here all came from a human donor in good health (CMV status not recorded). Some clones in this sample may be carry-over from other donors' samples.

The CDR3 DNA sequence: TGTGCCAGCAGCCCCCCGGGGTTCTGGCCAGATACGCAGTATTTT. It specifies CASSPPGFWPDTQYF. The chain uses TRBV11-2 and TRBJ2-3; possible D gene TRBD2, 5 bases. This CDR3 contains 15 residues. The V and J ends lost 5 bases and 4 bases respectively, with 16 bases between them. CDR1 is SGHAT and CDR2 is FQNNGV in the germline V gene.

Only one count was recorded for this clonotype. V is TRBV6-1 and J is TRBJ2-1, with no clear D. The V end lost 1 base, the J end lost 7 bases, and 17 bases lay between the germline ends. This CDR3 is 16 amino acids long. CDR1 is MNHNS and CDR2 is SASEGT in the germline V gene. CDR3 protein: CASSEELHGYTNEQFF. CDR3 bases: TGTGCCAGCAGTGAAGAGCTACACGGGTACACGAATGAGCAGTTCTTC.

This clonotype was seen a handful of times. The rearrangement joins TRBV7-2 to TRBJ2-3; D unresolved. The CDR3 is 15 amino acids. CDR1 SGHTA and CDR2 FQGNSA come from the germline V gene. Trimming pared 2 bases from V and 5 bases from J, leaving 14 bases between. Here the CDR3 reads CASSLTGALGDTQYF. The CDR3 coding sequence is TGTGCCAGCAGCTTAACCGGCGCGTTGGGAGATACGCAGTATTTT.

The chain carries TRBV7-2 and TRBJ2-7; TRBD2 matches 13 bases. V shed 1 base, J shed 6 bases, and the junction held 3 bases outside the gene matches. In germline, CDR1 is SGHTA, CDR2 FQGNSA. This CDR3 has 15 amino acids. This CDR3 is CASSLDGTSGTEQYF. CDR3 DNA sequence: TGTGCCAGCAGCTTAGACGGGACTAGCGGGACCGAGCAGTACTTC.

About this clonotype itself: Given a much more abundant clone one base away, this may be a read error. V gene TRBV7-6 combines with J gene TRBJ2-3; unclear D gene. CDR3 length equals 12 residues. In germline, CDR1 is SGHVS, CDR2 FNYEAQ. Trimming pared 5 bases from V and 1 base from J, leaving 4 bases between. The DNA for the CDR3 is TGTGCCAGCAGCATGCGCACAGATACGCAGTATTTT. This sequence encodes CASSMRTDTQYF.

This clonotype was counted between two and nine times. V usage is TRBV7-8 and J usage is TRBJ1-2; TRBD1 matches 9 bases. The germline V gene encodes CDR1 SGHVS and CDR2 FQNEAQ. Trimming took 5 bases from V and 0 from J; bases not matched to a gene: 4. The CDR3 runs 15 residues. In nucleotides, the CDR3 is TGTGCCAGCAGCACGTGGGACAGGGCTAACTATGGCTACACCTTC. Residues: CASSTWDRANYGYTF.

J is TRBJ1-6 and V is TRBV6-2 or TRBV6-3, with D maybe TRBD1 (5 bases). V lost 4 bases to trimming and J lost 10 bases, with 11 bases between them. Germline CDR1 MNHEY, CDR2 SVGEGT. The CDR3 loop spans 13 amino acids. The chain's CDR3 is CASSSGPSSPLHF. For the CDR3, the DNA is TGTGCCAGCAGTTCGGGACCTAGCTCACCCCTCCACTTT.

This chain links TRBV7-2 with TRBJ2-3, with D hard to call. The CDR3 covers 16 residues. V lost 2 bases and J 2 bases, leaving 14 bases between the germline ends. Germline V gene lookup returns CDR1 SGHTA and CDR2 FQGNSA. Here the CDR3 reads CASSLRQEYFTDTQYF. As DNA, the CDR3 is TGTGCCAGCAGCTTAAGACAAGAGTACTTCACAGATACGCAGTATTTT.

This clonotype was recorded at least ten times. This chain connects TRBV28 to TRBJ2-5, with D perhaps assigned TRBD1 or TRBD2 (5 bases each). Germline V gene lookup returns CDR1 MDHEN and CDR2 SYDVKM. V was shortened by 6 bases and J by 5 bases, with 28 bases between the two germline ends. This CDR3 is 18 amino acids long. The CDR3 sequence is CASSLPPRDLEDGETQYF. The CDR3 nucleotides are TGTGCCAGCAGCCTGCCCCCCCGGGACCTTGAGGATGGGGAGACCCAGTACTTC. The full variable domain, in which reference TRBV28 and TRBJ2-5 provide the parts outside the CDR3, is DVKVTQSSRYLVKRTGEKVFLECVQDMDHENMFWYRQDPGLGLRLIYFSYDVKMKEKGDIPEGYSVSREKKERFSLILESASTNQTSMYLCASSLPPRDLEDGETQYFGPGTRLLVL.

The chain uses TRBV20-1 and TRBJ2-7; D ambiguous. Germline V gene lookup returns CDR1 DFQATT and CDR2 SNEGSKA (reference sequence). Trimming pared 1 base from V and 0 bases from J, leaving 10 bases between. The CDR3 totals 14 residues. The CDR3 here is CSARAVSHSYEQYF. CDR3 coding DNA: TGCAGTGCTAGAGCGGTTAGCCACTCCTACGAGCAGTACTTC.

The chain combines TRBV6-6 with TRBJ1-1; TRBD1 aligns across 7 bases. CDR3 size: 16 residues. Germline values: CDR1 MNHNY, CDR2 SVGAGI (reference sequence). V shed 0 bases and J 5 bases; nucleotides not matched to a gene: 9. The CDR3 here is CASSYSPRGRDTEAFF. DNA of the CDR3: TGTGCCAGCAGTTACTCGCCAAGGGGGCGAGATACTGAAGCTTTCTTT.

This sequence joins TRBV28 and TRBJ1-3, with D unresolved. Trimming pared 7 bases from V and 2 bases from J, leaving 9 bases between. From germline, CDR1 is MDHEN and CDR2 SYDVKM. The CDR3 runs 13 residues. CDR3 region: CASTAPPGNTIYF. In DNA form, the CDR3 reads TGTGCCAGCACCGCCCCCCCTGGAAACACCATATATTTT.

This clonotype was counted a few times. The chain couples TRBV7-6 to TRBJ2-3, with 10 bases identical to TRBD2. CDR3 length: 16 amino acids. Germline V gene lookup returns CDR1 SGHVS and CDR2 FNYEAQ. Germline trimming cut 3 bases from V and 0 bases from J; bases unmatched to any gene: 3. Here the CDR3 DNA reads TGTGCCAGCAGCTTCTCACTAGCGGGAAGCACAGATACGCAGTATTTT. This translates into CASSFSLAGSTDTQYF.

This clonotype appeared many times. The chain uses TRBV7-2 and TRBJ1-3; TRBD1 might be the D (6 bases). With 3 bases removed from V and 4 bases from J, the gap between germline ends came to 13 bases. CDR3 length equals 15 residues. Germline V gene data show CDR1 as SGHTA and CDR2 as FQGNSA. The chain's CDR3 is CASSFGWGPGNTIYF. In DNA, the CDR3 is TGTGCCAGCAGCTTCGGATGGGGGCCCGGAAACACCATATATTTT.

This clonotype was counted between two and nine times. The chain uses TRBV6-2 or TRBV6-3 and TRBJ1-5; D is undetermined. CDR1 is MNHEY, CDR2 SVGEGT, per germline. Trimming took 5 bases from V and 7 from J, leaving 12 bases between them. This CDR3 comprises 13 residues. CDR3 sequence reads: CASSINQLQPQHF. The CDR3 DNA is TGTGCCAGCAGTATTAATCAACTACAGCCCCAGCATTTT.

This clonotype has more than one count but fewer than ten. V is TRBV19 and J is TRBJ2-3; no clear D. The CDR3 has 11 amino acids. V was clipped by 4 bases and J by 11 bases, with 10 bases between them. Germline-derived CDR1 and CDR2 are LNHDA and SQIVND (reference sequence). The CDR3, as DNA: TGTGCCAGTAGTACCCTGGATCGGCAGTATTTT. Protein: CASSTLDRQYF. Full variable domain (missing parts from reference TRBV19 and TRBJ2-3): DGGITQSPKYLFRKEGQNVTLSCEQNLNHDAMYWYRQDPGQGLRLIYYSQIVNDFQKGDIAEGYSVSREKKESFPLTVTSAQKNPTAFYLCASSTLDRQYFGPGTRLTVL.

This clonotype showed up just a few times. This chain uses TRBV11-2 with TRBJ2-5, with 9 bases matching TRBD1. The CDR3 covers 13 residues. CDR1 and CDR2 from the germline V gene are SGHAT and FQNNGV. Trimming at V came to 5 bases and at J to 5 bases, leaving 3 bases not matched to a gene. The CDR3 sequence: CASSRTGEETQYF. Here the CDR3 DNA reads TGTGCCAGCAGCCGGACAGGGGAGGAGACCCAGTACTTC.

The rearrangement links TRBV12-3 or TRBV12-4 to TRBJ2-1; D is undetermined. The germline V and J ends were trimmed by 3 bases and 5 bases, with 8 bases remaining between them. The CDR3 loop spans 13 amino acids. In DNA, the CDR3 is TGTGCCAGCAGTTTTGTACACAACAATGAGCAGTTCTTC. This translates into CASSFVHNNEQFF.

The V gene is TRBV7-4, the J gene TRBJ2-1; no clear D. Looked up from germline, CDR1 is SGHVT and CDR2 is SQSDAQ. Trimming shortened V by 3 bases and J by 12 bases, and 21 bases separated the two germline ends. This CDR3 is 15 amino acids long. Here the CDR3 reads CASSLAVLGTLRQFF. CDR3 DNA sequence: TGTGCCAGCAGCTTGGCGGTTCTAGGTACACTTAGGCAGTTCTTC. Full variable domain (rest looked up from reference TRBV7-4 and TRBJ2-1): GAGVSQSPRYKVAKRGRDVALRCDSISGHVTLYWYRQTLGQGSEVLTYSQSDAQRDKSGRPSGRFSAERPERSVSTLKIQRTEQGDSAVYLCASSLAVLGTLRQFFGPGTRLTVL.

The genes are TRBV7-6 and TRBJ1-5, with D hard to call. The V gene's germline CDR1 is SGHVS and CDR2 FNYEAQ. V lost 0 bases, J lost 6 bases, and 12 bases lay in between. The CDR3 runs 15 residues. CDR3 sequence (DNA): TGTGCCAGCAGCTTAGCCGGGGAGGGAGGTCAGCCCCAGCATTTT. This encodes CASSLAGEGGQPQHF.

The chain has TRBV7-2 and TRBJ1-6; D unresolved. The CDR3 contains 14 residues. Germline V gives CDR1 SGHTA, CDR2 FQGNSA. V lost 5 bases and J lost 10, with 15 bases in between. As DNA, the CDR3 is TGTGCCAGCAGCCCCGGAGAGGGAAGCTCACCCCTCCACTTT. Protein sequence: CASSPGEGSSPLHF.

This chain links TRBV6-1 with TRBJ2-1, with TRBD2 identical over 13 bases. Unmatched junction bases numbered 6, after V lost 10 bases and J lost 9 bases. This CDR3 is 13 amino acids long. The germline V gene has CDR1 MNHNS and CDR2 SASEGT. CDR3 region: CATTSGGAVEQFF. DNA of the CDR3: TGTGCCACTACTAGCGGGGGGGCAGTTGAGCAGTTCTTC.

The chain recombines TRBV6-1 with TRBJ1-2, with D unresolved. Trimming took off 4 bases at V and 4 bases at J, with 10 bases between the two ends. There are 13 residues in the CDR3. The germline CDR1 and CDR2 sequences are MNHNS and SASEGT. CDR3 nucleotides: TGTGCCAGCAGTGGACCAGCGTCCTATGGCTACACCTTC. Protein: CASSGPASYGYTF.